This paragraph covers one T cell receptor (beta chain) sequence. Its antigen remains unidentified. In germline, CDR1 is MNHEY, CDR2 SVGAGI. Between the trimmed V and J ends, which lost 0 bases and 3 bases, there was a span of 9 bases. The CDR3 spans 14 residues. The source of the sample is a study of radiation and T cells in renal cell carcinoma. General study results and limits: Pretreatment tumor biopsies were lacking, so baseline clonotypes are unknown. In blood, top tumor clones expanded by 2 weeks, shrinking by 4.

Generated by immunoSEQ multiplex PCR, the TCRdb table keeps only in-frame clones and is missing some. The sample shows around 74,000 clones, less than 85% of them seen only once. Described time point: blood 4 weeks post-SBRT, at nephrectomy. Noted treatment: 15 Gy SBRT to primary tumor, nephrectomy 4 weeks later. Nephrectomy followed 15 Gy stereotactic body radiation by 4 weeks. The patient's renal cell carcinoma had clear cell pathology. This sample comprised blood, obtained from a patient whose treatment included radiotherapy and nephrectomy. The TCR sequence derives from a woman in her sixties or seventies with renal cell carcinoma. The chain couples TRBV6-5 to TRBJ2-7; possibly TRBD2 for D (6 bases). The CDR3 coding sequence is TGTGCCAGCAGTTACTCTCGGGAGAACTACGAGCAGTACTTC. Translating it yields CASSYSRENYEQYF.